This T cell receptor (beta chain) was observed in a study of long-term antiretroviral therapy in people with HIV. Study-level findings and limits: Older ART regimens were possibly in use when the blood was collected between about 2004 and 2018.

This was the immunoSEQ v3.0 assay at survey level. Measured with immunoSEQ multiplex PCR; TCRdb has only the in-frame clones, and not every one. The repertoire holds about 11,000 clones, with around three quarters as singletons. Regarding this clone: No antigen is known for it.

At least two post-ART and at least one pre-ART PBMC sample were available for each donor. This receptor was taken from a man under 40 with HIV. The material was unsorted PBMCs, obtained at the start of antiretroviral therapy, before treatment.

The CDR3 is CANTPPGQRLYEQYF. The CDR3 coding sequence is TGTGCCAACACCCCACCGGGACAGAGACTCTACGAGCAGTACTTC. This chain connects TRBV2 to TRBJ2-7, with 7 bases that match TRBD1. With 10 bases clipped from V and 3 bases from J, the junction kept 15 bases outside the gene matches. Germline CDR1 SNHLY, CDR2 FYNNEI. There are 15 residues in the CDR3.